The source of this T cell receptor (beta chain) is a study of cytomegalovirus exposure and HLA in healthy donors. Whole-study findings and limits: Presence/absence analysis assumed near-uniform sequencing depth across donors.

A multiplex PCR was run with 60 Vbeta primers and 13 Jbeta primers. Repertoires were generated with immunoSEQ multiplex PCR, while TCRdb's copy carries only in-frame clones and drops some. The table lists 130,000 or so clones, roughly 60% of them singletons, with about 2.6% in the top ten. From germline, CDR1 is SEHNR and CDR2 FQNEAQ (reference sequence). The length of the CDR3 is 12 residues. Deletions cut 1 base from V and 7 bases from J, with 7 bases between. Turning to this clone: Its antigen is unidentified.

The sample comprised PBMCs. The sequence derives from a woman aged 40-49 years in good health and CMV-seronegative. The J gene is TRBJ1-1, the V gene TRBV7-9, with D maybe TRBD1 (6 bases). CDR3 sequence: CASSLEGVEAFF. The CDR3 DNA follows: TGTGCCAGCAGCTTAGAGGGGGTTGAAGCTTTCTTT.